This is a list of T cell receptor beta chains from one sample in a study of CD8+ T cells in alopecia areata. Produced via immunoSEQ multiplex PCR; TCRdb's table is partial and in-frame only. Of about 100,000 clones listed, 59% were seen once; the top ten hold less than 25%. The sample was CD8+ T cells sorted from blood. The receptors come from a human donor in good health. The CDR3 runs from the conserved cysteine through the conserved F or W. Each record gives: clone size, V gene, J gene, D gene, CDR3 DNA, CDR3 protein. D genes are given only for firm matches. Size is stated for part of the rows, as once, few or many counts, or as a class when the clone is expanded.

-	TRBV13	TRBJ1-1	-	TGTGCCAGCAGCGACGGTGGGGGACCTATGAACACTGAAGCTTTCTTT	CASSDGGGPMNTEAFF
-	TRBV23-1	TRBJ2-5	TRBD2	TGCGCCACCAGTCAACCTGGACTCGCGGGGGCGCCGGGGGGGCAAGAGACCCAGTACTTC	CATSQPGLAGAPGGQETQYF
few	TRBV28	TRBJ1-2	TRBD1	TGTGCCAGCAGTTTATCGGGACAGGCCAACTATGGCTACACCTTC	CASSLSGQANYGYTF
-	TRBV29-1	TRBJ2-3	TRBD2	TGCAGCTTAAGCGGGGGCGATAGCACAGATACGCAGTATTTT	CSLSGGDSTDTQYF
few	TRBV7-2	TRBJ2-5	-	TGTGCCAGCAGTTCTTTGTCTTCGGACAGCCTTTGGGAGACCCAGTACTTC	CASSSLSSDSLWETQYF
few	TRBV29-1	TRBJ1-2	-	TGCAGCGTCACAGGGATGGAAGACTATGGCTACACCTTC	CSVTGMEDYGYTF
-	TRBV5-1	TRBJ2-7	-	TGCGCCAGCAGCCCTCGGGTTGCGGTTTGGGGGGACTTTCGGGGACTTTTGTCCAACGAGCAGTACTTC	CASSPRVAVWGDFRGLLSNEQYF
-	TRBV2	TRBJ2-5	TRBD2	TGTGCCAGCAGTGATGTCGGCGGGGGGATCCAAGAGACCCAGTACTTC	CASSDVGGGIQETQYF
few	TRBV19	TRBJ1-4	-	TGTGCCAGTCTGAATCCAACTAATGAAAAACTGTTTTTT	CASLNPTNEKLFF
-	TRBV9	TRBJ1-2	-	TGTGCCAGCAGCGTAGGTCGGGGGCAGGATGGCTACACCTTC	CASSVGRGQDGYTF
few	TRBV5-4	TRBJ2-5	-	TGTGCCAGCAGCTACCGACTGGAGACCTCCCAAGAGACCCAGTACTTC	CASSYRLETSQETQYF
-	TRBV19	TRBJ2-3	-	TGTGCCAGTAGCATGCATTTGGCAGATACGCAGTATTTT	CASSMHLADTQYF
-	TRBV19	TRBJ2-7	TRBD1	TGTGCCAGCCGAGGGACAGATTCCTACGAGCAGTACTTC	CASRGTDSYEQYF
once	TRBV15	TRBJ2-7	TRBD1	TGTGCCACCAGCAGGGAAGACCCGGGACAGGGTGTTTATGAGCAGTACTTC	CATSREDPGQGVYEQYF
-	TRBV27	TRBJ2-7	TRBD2	TGTGCCAGCAGTTTGGGACTAATCACGGGGGAGCAGTACTTC	CASSLGLITGEQYF
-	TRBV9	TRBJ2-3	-	TGTGCCAGCAGCCCAGGGGATACAGATACGCAGTATTTT	CASSPGDTDTQYF
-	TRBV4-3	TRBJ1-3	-	TGCGCCAGCAGCCAAGATCCGGGAGGGTATGGAAACACCATATATTTT	CASSQDPGGYGNTIYF
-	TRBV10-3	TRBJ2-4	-	TGTGCCATCAGTGAAGGGATGGACAGAACTTTAGCCAAAAACATTCAGTACTTC	CAISEGMDRTLAKNIQYF
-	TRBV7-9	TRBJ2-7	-	TGTGCCAGCAGCACGGACGGTGCCTACGAGCAGTACTTC	CASSTDGAYEQYF
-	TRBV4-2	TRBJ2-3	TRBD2	TGTGCCAGCAGCCCTCGACTAGCGGGGGACACAGATACGCAGTATTTT	CASSPRLAGDTDTQYF
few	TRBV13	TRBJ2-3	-	TGTGCCAGCAGCTTGCCTGTCTCAGAGCAGGATACGCAGTATTTT	CASSLPVSEQDTQYF
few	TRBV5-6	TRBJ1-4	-	TGTGCCAGCAGCTATGTCGCAACTAATGAAAAACTGTTTTTT	CASSYVATNEKLFF